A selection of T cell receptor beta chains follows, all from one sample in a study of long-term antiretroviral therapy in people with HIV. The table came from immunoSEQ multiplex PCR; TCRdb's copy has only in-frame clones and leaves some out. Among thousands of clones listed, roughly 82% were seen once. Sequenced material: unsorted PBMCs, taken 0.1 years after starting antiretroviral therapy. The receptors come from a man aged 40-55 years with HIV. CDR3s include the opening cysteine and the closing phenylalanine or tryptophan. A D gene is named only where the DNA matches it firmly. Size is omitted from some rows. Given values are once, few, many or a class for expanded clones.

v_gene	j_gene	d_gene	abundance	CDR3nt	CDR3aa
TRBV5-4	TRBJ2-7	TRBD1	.	TGTGCCAGCAGCTTGGAGGGACAGGGGGCGTACGAGCAGTACTTC	CASSLEGQGAYEQYF
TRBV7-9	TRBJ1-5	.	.	TGTGCCAGCAGCTCCCCTGATGGGGGCGATCAGCCCCAGCATTTT	CASSSPDGGDQPQHF
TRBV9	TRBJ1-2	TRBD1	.	TGTGCCAGCAGCCCTATGACAGGGCCTAACTATGGCTACACCTTC	CASSPMTGPNYGYTF
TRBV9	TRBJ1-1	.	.	TGTGCCAGCAGCGTAGTCAGGGGCGGAGGGAACACTGAAGCTTTCTTT	CASSVVRGGGNTEAFF
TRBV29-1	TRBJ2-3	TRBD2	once	TGCAGCGTTGAAGTACTAGCGGACTCCACAGATACGCAGTATTTT	CSVEVLADSTDTQYF
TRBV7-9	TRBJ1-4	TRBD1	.	TGTGCCAGCAGCAATATGGACAGGGGTCGAGATGAAAAACTGTTTTTT	CASSNMDRGRDEKLFF
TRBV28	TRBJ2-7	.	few	TGTGCCATTCGGGGCTCGACCTACGAGCAGTACTTC	CAIRGSTYEQYF
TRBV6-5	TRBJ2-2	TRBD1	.	TGTGCCAGCAGTTACCTTGGGACAGGCTTCGCCGGGGAGCTGTTTTTT	CASSYLGTGFAGELFF
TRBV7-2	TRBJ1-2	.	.	TGTGCCAGCAGCTTAGGTTCGGGAGCTAACTATGGCTACACCTTC	CASSLGSGANYGYTF
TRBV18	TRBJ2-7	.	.	TGTGCCAGCTCACCACCTCAGCGTTACGAGCAGTACTTC	CASSPPQRYEQYF
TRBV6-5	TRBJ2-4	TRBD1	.	TGTGCCAGCAGTTACTCCGGGACAGGGAGGGACATTCAGTACTTC	CASSYSGTGRDIQYF
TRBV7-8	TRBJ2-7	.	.	TGTGCCAGCAGCTTAGACTTCTACGGGACACCCTCCTACGAGCAGTACTTC	CASSLDFYGTPSYEQYF
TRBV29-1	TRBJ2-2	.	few	TGCAGCGTTGAACTGGGACCCGGGGAGCTGTTTTTT	CSVELGPGELFF
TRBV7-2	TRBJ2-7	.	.	TGTGCCAGCAGCTCCCAGAGAGCGGTAGAGCAGTACTTC	CASSSQRAVEQYF
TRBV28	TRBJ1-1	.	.	TGTGCCAGCAGCGAAGAACGGGACACTGAAGCTTTCTTT	CASSEERDTEAFF
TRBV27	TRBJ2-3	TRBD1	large	TGTGCCAGCACCGGACAGGGCTTCACAGATACGCAGTATTTT	CASTGQGFTDTQYF
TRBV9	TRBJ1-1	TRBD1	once	TGTGCCAGCAGCGCCCGACAGGGGGTCGGCACTGAAGCTTTCTTT	CASSARQGVGTEAFF
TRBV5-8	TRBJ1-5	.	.	TGTGCCAGCAGCTTGAGGCAGGACAATCAGCCCCAGCATTTT	CASSLRQDNQPQHF
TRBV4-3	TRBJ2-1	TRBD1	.	TGCGCCAGCAGCCAAAACAGGGGGGCCCCCTACAATGAGCAGTTCTTC	CASSQNRGAPYNEQFF
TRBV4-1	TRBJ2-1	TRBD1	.	TGCGCCAGCAGCCAAAGACAGGGGGGTTACAATGAGCAGTTCTTC	CASSQRQGGYNEQFF
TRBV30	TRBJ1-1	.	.	TGTGCCTGGAGTCGAACACAGGGTAGCAAAACTGAAGCTTTCTTT	CAWSRTQGSKTEAFF
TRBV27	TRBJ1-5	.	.	TGTGCCAGCAGTTTTAGTAGCAATCAGCCCCAGCATTTT	CASSFSSNQPQHF
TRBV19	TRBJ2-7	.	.	TGTGCCAGTAGTGGGCCGAGGTCCTACGAGCAGTACTTC	CASSGPRSYEQYF